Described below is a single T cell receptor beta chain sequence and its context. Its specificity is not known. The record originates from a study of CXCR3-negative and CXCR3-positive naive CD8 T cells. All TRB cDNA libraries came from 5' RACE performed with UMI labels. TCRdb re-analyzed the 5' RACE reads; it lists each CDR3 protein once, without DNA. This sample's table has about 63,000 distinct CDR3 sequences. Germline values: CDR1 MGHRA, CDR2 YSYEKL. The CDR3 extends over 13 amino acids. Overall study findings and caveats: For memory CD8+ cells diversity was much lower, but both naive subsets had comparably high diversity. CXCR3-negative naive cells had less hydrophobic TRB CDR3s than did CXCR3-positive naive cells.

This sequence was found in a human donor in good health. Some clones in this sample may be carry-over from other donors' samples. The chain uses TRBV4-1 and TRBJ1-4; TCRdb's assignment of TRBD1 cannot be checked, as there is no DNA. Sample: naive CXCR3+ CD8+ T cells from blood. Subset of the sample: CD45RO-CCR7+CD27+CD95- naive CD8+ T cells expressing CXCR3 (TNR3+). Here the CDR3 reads CASGGPGGEKLFF.